A single sample gave rise to the 30 T cell receptor beta chains below, sequenced in a study of shared clonotypes between healthy human individuals. TCRdb's copy holds only in-frame clones and misses some; the assay was immunoSEQ multiplex PCR. The repertoire includes approximately 980,000 clones, over 60% of them detected once, and about 1.5% sits in the top ten. Source material: memory CD4+ T cells sorted from blood. This sample's subset: CD45RA-negative fraction. These receptors were taken from a man aged 18 to 30 in good health.

The chain uses TRBV2 and TRBJ1-2; 7 bases are a match to TRBD1. From germline, CDR1 is SNHLY and CDR2 FYNNEI. J lost 6 bases, V lost 4 bases, and 11 bases had no gene match. The CDR3 runs to 15 residues. CDR3 bases: TGTGCCAGCAGTGTAGGAAACAGGGGTCGGAATGGCTACACCTTC. Translated: CASSVGNRGRNGYTF.

This chain uses TRBV19 with TRBJ1-5, with TRBD1 matching 7 bases. The CDR3 consists of 15 residues. CDR1 and CDR2 from the germline V gene are LNHDA and SQIVND (reference sequence). The V and J ends lost 3 bases and 5 bases, in that order; junction bases with no gene match: 7. The CDR3 reads CASSIQGGRDQPQHF. CDR3 DNA sequence: TGTGCCAGTAGTATTCAGGGGGGGCGCGATCAGCCCCAGCATTTT.

This chain links TRBV11-2 with TRBJ2-7; either TRBD1 or TRBD2 may fit D (6 bases each). V was cut by 4 bases and J by 3 bases, with 19 bases left in between. The germline V gene has CDR1 SGHAT and CDR2 FQNNGV. The CDR3 runs 16 residues. CDR3 DNA: TGTGCCAGCAGCTACGGGCACGCGGGACAAAACTACGAGCAGTACTTC. Protein sequence: CASSYGHAGQNYEQYF.

Here the CDR3 reads CASSSSTGRTVEQYF. CDR3 nucleotide sequence: TGTGCCAGTAGTTCTTCAACGGGACGAACCGTCGAGCAGTACTTC. This rearrangement joins TRBV19 to TRBJ2-7; the D gene could be TRBD1 or TRBD2 (5 bases each). The ends were cut back, 5 bases at V and 6 bases at J, with 20 bases in the middle. Per the germline V gene, CDR1 is LNHDA and CDR2 is SQIVND (reference sequence). The CDR3 spans 15 residues.

Only one count was recorded for this clone. The V call is TRBV18, the J call TRBJ2-7, with a weak D call TRBD1 (6 bases). The CDR3 has 13 amino acids. Per germline, CDR1 KGHSH and CDR2 LQKENI. Trimming removed 1 base from V and 3 bases from J, with 7 bases in between. The CDR3 protein is CASSPRQVYEQYF. The CDR3 DNA reads TGTGCCAGCTCACCACGACAGGTCTACGAGCAGTACTTC.

A note on this clone: The identical CDR3 is also encoded by other nucleotide sequences in the sample. This chain connects TRBV30 to TRBJ1-4; weak D call: TRBD1 (5 bases). From germline, CDR1 is GTSNPN and CDR2 SVGIG (reference sequence). This CDR3 contains 15 residues. Trimming took off 0 bases at V and 4 bases at J, with 12 bases between the two ends. In DNA, the CDR3 is TGTGCCTGGAGTGTAGGGGCAGGTCTTAATGAAAAACTGTTTTTT. It codes for CAWSVGAGLNEKLFF. Full variable domain (missing parts from reference TRBV30 and TRBJ1-4): SQTIHQWPATLVQPVGSPLSLECTVEGTSNPNLYWYRQAAGRGLQLLFYSVGIGQISSEVPQNLSASRPQDRQFILSSKKLLLSDSGFYLCAWSVGAGLNEKLFFGSGTQLSVL.

This chain's CDR3 is CASRGSGVVGGTGELFF. CDR3 bases: TGTGCCAGCAGGGGATCGGGGGTTGTTGGTGGAACCGGGGAGCTGTTTTTT. The rearrangement uses TRBV27 and TRBJ2-2, with D possibly being TRBD2 (6 bases). Looked up from germline, CDR1 is MNHEY and CDR2 is SMNVEV (reference sequence). This CDR3 is 17 amino acids long. Between the trimmed V and J ends, which lost 6 bases and 5 bases, there was a span of 22 bases.

V gene TRBV6-6 combines with J gene TRBJ2-7, with TRBD2 identical over 14 bases. The V and J ends lost 8 bases and 6 bases, in that order; junction bases with no gene match: 6. Germline CDR1 is MNHNY and CDR2 is SVGAGI (reference sequence). The CDR3 consists of 14 residues. The CDR3 DNA reads TGTGCCAGCCGCGGGACTAGCGGGGGAGTCGAGCAGTACTTC. Protein product: CASRGTSGGVEQYF.

The sample holds one count of this clone. The chain links TRBV12-5 to TRBJ2-3; tentatively, D is TRBD1 (6 bases). Trimming left V 5 bases short and J 1 base short, with 10 bases between. The germline V gene has CDR1 LGHNT and CDR2 FRNRAP. The CDR3 contains 14 residues. Here the CDR3 DNA reads TGTGCTAGTGGTCCTGGACAGCGCACAGATACGCAGTATTTT. Protein product: CASGPGQRTDTQYF.

The chain couples TRBV5-1 to TRBJ2-5, with a weak D call TRBD1 (5 bases). The ends were cut back, 0 bases at V and 2 bases at J, with 11 bases in the middle. The germline V gene encodes CDR1 SGHRS and CDR2 YFSETQ. The length of the CDR3 is 15 residues. CDR3 protein: CASSLVGRAQETQYF. The CDR3 DNA reads TGCGCCAGCAGCTTGGTAGGCAGGGCTCAAGAGACCCAGTACTTC.

This chain links TRBV7-2 with TRBJ2-1; the D gene is possibly TRBD2 (6 bases). The CDR3 totals 16 residues. V was cut by 0 bases and J by 4 bases, with 13 bases left in between. Per the germline V gene, CDR1 is SGHTA and CDR2 is FQGNSA. The CDR3 region is CASSLAGSGLYNEQFF. Here the CDR3 DNA reads TGTGCCAGCAGCTTAGCGGGTAGCGGCCTTTACAATGAGCAGTTCTTC.

This chain connects TRBV18 to TRBJ1-1; TRBD1 is a possible D gene (5 bases). Germline-derived CDR1 and CDR2 are KGHSH and LQKENI. Trimming pared 0 bases from V and 3 bases from J, leaving 14 bases between. This CDR3 has 16 residues. CDR3: CASSPPGPGRDTEAFF. CDR3 DNA: TGTGCCAGCTCACCACCGGGCCCAGGCAGGGACACTGAAGCTTTCTTT.

This clone is a singleton in its sample. This rearrangement joins TRBV25-1 to TRBJ1-4, with D possibly matching TRBD1 (6 bases). The CDR3 totals 15 residues. V shed 0 bases and J shed 8 bases, with 13 bases lying between them. CDR1 is MGHDK and CDR2 is SYGVNS in the germline V gene. The CDR3 nucleotides read TGTGCCAGCAGTGAATACGGGAACAGGGTCGAAAAACTGTTTTTT. Translated, it gives CASSEYGNRVEKLFF.

In this sample, this clone turned up once. This chain joins TRBV5-1 and TRBJ2-3, with 12 bases identical to TRBD2. The V gene's germline CDR1 is SGHRS and CDR2 YFSETQ. The CDR3 is 18 amino acids. The ends lost 5 bases at V and 4 bases at J; junction bases unmatched: 14. In DNA form, the CDR3 reads TGCGCCAGCAGTGGCAGGGGATGGACTAGCGGGAATTCAGATACGCAGTATTTT. This gives the protein CASSGRGWTSGNSDTQYF.

The table lists this clone with many counts. This chain uses TRBV5-1 with TRBJ1-2, with no clear D. CDR1 and CDR2 from the germline V gene are SGHRS and YFSETQ. Deletions cut 0 bases from V and 5 bases from J, with 11 bases between. The CDR3 loop spans 14 amino acids. CDR3 sequence reads: CASSLDLFGYGYTF. The CDR3 region has the DNA TGCGCCAGCAGCTTGGACCTTTTCGGATATGGCTACACCTTC.

The chain couples TRBV18 to TRBJ1-2; TRBD1 matches at 9 bases. Germline-derived CDR1 and CDR2 are KGHSH and LQKENI. CDR3 size: 14 residues. J lost 5 bases, V lost 2 bases, and 3 bases had no gene match. The CDR3, as DNA: TGTGCCAGCTCACCAGGGGACAGGGTGTATGGCTACACCTTC. It yields the protein CASSPGDRVYGYTF.

The chain uses TRBV10-3 and TRBJ1-4; tentative D call: TRBD1 (5 bases). The CDR3 runs to 16 residues. Per the germline V gene, CDR1 is ENHRY and CDR2 is SYGVKD. V shed 3 bases and J shed 7 bases, with 18 bases lying between them. The DNA of the CDR3 is TGTGCCATCAGTGAAGGGGCGACAGATATCTTTGAAAAACTGTTTTTT. This codes for CAISEGATDIFEKLFF.

The chain employs TRBV5-6 and TRBJ2-7; TRBD1 or TRBD2 may be the D gene (5 bases each). Germline values: CDR1 SGHDT, CDR2 YYEEEE. The CDR3 contains 15 residues. The V end was cut by 1 base, the J end by 7 bases, with 18 bases between. The CDR3 is CASSLFGTLSREQYF. In DNA, the CDR3 is TGTGCCAGCAGCTTGTTCGGGACGCTTTCGAGGGAGCAGTACTTC.

This sequence joins TRBV12-5 and TRBJ1-1; 9 nucleotides align to TRBD1. From germline, CDR1 is LGHNT and CDR2 FRNRAP. This CDR3 is built from 15 residues. V was pared by 5 bases and J by 11 bases, with 15 bases of the junction left unmatched. CDR3 coding DNA: TGTGCTAGTGGTACATCAAGGGGACAGGGCGTTGGGGCTTTCTTT. This encodes CASGTSRGQGVGAFF.

The gene calls are TRBV29-1 and TRBJ1-1, with 7 bases identical to TRBD1. The germline V gene has CDR1 SQVTM and CDR2 ANQGSEA. This CDR3 comprises 12 residues. The junction had 5 bases not matched to a gene; V was cut back by 7 bases and J by 3 bases. CDR3 nucleotides: TGCAGCGCTGCTCAGGGGGACACTGAAGCTTTCTTT. Protein: CSAAQGDTEAFF.

This clone was detected only once. The chain couples TRBV4-3 to TRBJ2-7; 8 nucleotides match TRBD2. There are 15 residues in the CDR3. V shed 3 bases, J shed 3 bases, and the junction held 7 bases outside the gene matches. Germline V gene sequence: CDR1 LGHNA, CDR2 YSLEER. This CDR3 reads CASSQGAGARYEQYF. The CDR3 DNA follows: TGCGCCAGCAGCCAGGGAGCGGGAGCCCGCTACGAGCAGTACTTC.

V is TRBV6-1 and J is TRBJ2-1; D is uncertain. CDR3 size: 11 residues. CDR1 and CDR2 from the germline V gene are MNHNS and SASEGT. The CDR3 loop reads CAGSSYNEQFF. The CDR3 nucleotides read TGTGCGGGCAGCTCCTACAATGAGCAGTTCTTC.

The chain carries TRBV5-1 and TRBJ2-5, with 9 bases fitting TRBD2. CDR1 and CDR2 (germline): SGHRS, YFSETQ. This CDR3 region has 15 residues. V was clipped by 9 bases and J by 3 bases; unmatched bases: 12. CDR3 sequence reads: CATARRASGKETQYF. The CDR3 DNA sequence: TGCGCCACAGCAAGGCGGGCTAGCGGGAAAGAGACCCAGTACTTC. Full variable domain (remainder filled in from reference TRBV5-1 and TRBJ2-5): KAGVTQTPRYLIKTRGQQVTLSCSPISGHRSVSWYQQTPGQGLQFLFEYFSETQRNKGNFPGRFSGRQFSNSRSEMNVSTLELGDSALYLCATARRASGKETQYFGPGTRLLVL.

The chain recombines TRBV2 with TRBJ2-7, with 9 bases fitting TRBD2. The J segment lost 6 bases and the V segment lost 11 bases, leaving 17 bases of the junction unmatched. The germline V gene encodes CDR1 SNHLY and CDR2 FYNNEI. The CDR3 runs to 15 residues. The CDR3 sequence is CAGRRAGGPNGEQYF. DNA for the CDR3: TGTGCCGGTAGACGGGCGGGAGGGCCGAATGGCGAGCAGTACTTC. Full variable domain (missing parts from reference TRBV2 and TRBJ2-7): EPEVTQTPSHQVTQMGQEVILRCVPISNHLYFYWYRQILGQKVEFLVSFYNNEISEKSEIFDDQFSVERPDGSNFTLKIRSTKLEDSAMYFCAGRRAGGPNGEQYFGPGTRLTVT.

J is TRBJ2-1 and V is TRBV7-2; either TRBD1 or TRBD2 may fit D (6 bases each). CDR3 length: 16 residues. The V end lost 6 bases, the J end lost 7 bases, and 22 bases lay between the germline ends. In germline, CDR1 is SGHTA, CDR2 FQGNSA. CDR3 residues: CASRQTGTIAGNEQFF. CDR3 nucleotide sequence: TGTGCCAGCAGGCAAACAGGGACAATCGCGGGGAATGAGCAGTTCTTC.

The chain has TRBV7-3 and TRBJ1-1; no clear D. The CDR3 contains 14 residues. V shed 0 bases and J shed 5 bases, with 10 bases lying between them. From germline, CDR1 is SGHTA and CDR2 FQGTGA. Written as DNA, the CDR3 is TGTGCCAGCAGCTTAACCGGGTTCGGGACTGAAGCTTTCTTT. This gives the protein CASSLTGFGTEAFF.

This clone came up once. The V call is TRBV7-9, the J call TRBJ1-2; D ambiguous. Germline V CDR1 and CDR2: SEHNR, FQNEAQ (reference sequence). The V end lost 5 bases, the J end lost 4 bases, and 14 bases lay between the germline ends. The CDR3 runs 14 residues. The CDR3 nucleotides read TGTGCCAGCAGCCATACTGGTCCGGTCTATGGCTACACCTTC. Its protein product is CASSHTGPVYGYTF.

V gene TRBV20-1 combines with J gene TRBJ2-7; weak D call: TRBD1 (5 bases). The CDR3 is 11 amino acids. Deletions cut 5 bases from V and 5 bases from J, with 10 bases between. Germline CDR1 and CDR2: DFQATT and SNEGSKA (reference sequence). CDR3 sequence reads: CSASPGNEQYF. DNA of the CDR3: TGCAGTGCTTCCCCAGGGAACGAGCAGTACTTC.

The chain combines TRBV2 with TRBJ2-3, with 7 bases lining up with TRBD1. The CDR3 extends over 14 amino acids. CDR1 and CDR2 (germline): SNHLY, FYNNEI. Losses at the gene ends were 7 bases for V and 2 bases for J; bases not matched to a gene: 6. The CDR3 nucleotides are TGTGCCAGCACCGGGACAGCGATCACAGATACGCAGTATTTT. Translated, it gives CASTGTAITDTQYF. The full variable domain, completed using reference TRBV2 and TRBJ2-3, is EPEVTQTPSHQVTQMGQEVILRCVPISNHLYFYWYRQILGQKVEFLVSFYNNEISEKSEIFDDQFSVERPDGSNFTLKIRSTKLEDSAMYFCASTGTAITDTQYFGPGTRLTVL.

This rearrangement joins TRBV7-2 to TRBJ2-7; D gene unclear. The CDR3 spans 13 residues. Germline lookup yields CDR1 SGHTA and CDR2 FQGNSA. Trimming took 5 bases from V and 0 from J, leaving 8 bases between them. The CDR3 spells CASSVGNSYEQYF. CDR3 nucleotides: TGTGCCAGCAGCGTGGGGAACTCCTACGAGCAGTACTTC.